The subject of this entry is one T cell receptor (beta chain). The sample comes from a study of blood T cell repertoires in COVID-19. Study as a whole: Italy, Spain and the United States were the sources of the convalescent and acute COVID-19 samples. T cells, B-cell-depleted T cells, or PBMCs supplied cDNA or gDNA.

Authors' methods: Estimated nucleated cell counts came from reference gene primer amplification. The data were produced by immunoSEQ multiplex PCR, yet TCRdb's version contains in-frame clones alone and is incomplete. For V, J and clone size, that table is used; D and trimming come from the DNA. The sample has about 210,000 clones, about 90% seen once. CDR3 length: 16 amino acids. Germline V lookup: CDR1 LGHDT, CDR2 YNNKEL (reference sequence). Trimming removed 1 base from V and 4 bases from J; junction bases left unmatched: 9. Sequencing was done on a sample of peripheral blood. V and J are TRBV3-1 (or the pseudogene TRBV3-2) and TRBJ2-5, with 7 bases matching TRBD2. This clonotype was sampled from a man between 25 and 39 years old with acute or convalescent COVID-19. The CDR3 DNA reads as TGTGCCAGCAGCCAAGTCGGGGCGGGAGTTCGAGAGACCCAGTACTTC. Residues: CASSQVGAGVRETQYF.